Shown below are 17 T cell receptor beta chains from a single sample sequenced in a study of T cell responses to AZD1222 COVID-19 vaccine. Data came from immunoSEQ multiplex PCR; TCRdb stores just in-frame clones and leaves some out. The repertoire holds 150,000 to 200,000 clones, with 80% to 90% as singletons. Sequences were derived from peripheral blood, sampled on day 0 of AZD1222 vaccination. All receptors derive from an adult in good health.

The chain couples TRBV5-6 to TRBJ2-2; no definite D call. This CDR3 spans 15 amino acids. V was clipped by 0 bases and J by 0 bases, with 6 bases between them. Germline assignment: CDR1 SGHDT and CDR2 YYEEEE. The CDR3 DNA follows: TGTGCCAGCAGCTTGGAACGGACGAACACCGGGGAGCTGTTTTTT. This codes for CASSLERTNTGELFF. Full variable domain (remainder filled in from reference TRBV5-6 and TRBJ2-2): DAGVTQSPTHLIKTRGQQVTLRCSPKSGHDTVSWYQQALGQGPQFIFQYYEEEERQRGNFPDRFSGHQFPNYSSELNVNALLLGDSALYLCASSLERTNTGELFFGEGSRLTVL.

This sequence joins TRBV19 and TRBJ1-1, with a tentative D call TRBD1 (5 bases). This CDR3 comprises 16 residues. Trimming pared 7 bases from V and 0 bases from J, leaving 18 bases between. The germline gives CDR1 LNHDA, CDR2 SQIVND (reference sequence). The CDR3: CASMSLRGEMNTEAFF. The CDR3 coding sequence is TGTGCCAGTATGTCCTTGAGGGGAGAGATGAACACTGAAGCTTTCTTT.

The V gene is TRBV12-3 or TRBV12-4, the J gene TRBJ2-2, with TRBD1 matching 7 bases. The CDR3 covers 12 residues. J was trimmed by 6 bases and V by 7 bases; bases with no gene match: 2. CDR3 bases: TGTGCCAGCATACAGGGGCCCGGGGAGCTGTTTTTT. This sequence encodes CASIQGPGELFF.

The rearrangement uses TRBV3-1 (or the pseudogene TRBV3-2) and TRBJ1-1; D gene ambiguous. Germline CDR1 is LGHDT and CDR2 is YNNKEL (reference sequence). This CDR3 has 15 amino acids. Trimming pared 3 bases from V and 4 bases from J, leaving 15 bases between. This chain's CDR3 is CASSHSSWWGTEAFF. The DNA of the CDR3 is TGTGCCAGCAGCCACAGCTCCTGGTGGGGCACTGAAGCTTTCTTT.

The CDR3 loop reads CASSQPSKARGSNEKLFF. In DNA, the CDR3 is TGCGCCAGCAGTCAACCGAGTAAAGCCAGGGGTTCTAATGAAAAACTGTTTTTT. V gene TRBV23-1 combines with J gene TRBJ1-4; perhaps TRBD1 as D (6 bases). TRBV23-1 is assigned to the ORF class and has an uncertain function. V gave up 2 bases and J gave up 3 bases, with 19 bases separating them. The CDR3 covers 18 residues.

V and J are TRBV9 and TRBJ1-6; the match to TRBD1 covers 7 bases. The V gene end was trimmed by 0 bases and the J gene end by 14 bases; junction bases not matched to a gene: 14. Germline CDR1 and CDR2: SGDLS and YYNGEE. The CDR3 totals 16 residues. The CDR3 is CASSVGNTGEPWTLHF. In DNA form, the CDR3 reads TGTGCCAGCAGCGTAGGCAACACAGGGGAACCATGGACCCTCCACTTT.

The rearrangement joins TRBV6-5 to TRBJ1-1; 8 nucleotides line up with TRBD1. Unmatched junction bases numbered 6, after V lost 6 bases and J lost 3 bases. Per the germline V gene, CDR1 is MNHEY and CDR2 is SVGAGI. This CDR3 region has 14 residues. The CDR3: CASRPQGAHTEAFF. The DNA of the CDR3 is TGTGCCAGCAGGCCTCAGGGGGCCCACACTGAAGCTTTCTTT.

The chain combines TRBV7-2 with TRBJ2-7; no clear D. This CDR3 is 13 amino acids long. Deletions cut 3 bases from V and 0 bases from J, with 6 bases between. The germline gives CDR1 SGHTA, CDR2 FQGNSA. The CDR3 bases are TGTGCCAGCAGCTTCGCTAACTCCTACGAGCAGTACTTC. Translation gives CASSFANSYEQYF.

The J gene is TRBJ1-2, the V gene TRBV11-2; tentatively, D is TRBD1 (5 bases). CDR1 is SGHAT, CDR2 FQNNGV, per germline. V lost 5 bases, J lost 0 bases, and 13 bases lay in between. This CDR3 is 15 amino acids long. Written as DNA, the CDR3 is TGTGCCAGCAGCCCGGTGGGGCTAGCTAACTATGGCTACACCTTC. This sequence encodes CASSPVGLANYGYTF.

This clone was picked up a small number of times. V usage is TRBV5-6 and J usage is TRBJ2-1; TRBD1 is a possible D gene (5 bases). The V and J ends lost 4 bases and 4 bases respectively, with 21 bases between them. CDR3 length: 17 residues. CDR1 is SGHDT, CDR2 YYEEEE, per germline. CDR3 nucleotide sequence: TGTGCCAGCAGCGACGTGGGCGTAGACAGCTCTTACAATGAGCAGTTCTTC. Translation gives CASSDVGVDSSYNEQFF. The full variable domain, with the rest looked up from reference TRBV5-6 and TRBJ2-1, is DAGVTQSPTHLIKTRGQQVTLRCSPKSGHDTVSWYQQALGQGPQFIFQYYEEEERQRGNFPDRFSGHQFPNYSSELNVNALLLGDSALYLCASSDVGVDSSYNEQFFGPGTRLTVL.

This rearrangement joins TRBV7-2 to TRBJ1-3; D not certain. Germline V gene lookup returns CDR1 SGHTA and CDR2 FQGNSA. This CDR3 is built from 13 residues. Trimming cost V 3 bases and J 0 bases, with 3 bases left between them. CDR3 bases: TGTGCCAGCAGCTTGGGCTCTGGAAACACCATATATTTT. It specifies CASSLGSGNTIYF.

In DNA, the CDR3 is TGTGCCAGCAAATGGAGGACTAGTGCTTTCTTT. Translation: CASKWRTSAFF. The chain has TRBV2 and TRBJ1-1, with D unclear. Trimming pared 7 bases from V and 11 bases from J, leaving 14 bases between. Per germline, CDR1 SNHLY and CDR2 FYNNEI. The CDR3 is 11 amino acids.

This sequence joins TRBV5-1 and TRBJ2-5, with D maybe TRBD1 (5 bases). This CDR3 contains 14 residues. Germline V lookup: CDR1 SGHRS, CDR2 YFSETQ. V lost 2 bases and J lost 1, with 9 bases in between. This CDR3 is CASSFGQGQETQYF. The CDR3 coding sequence is TGCGCCAGCAGCTTCGGCCAGGGCCAAGAGACCCAGTACTTC.

The V and J genes are TRBV6-6 and TRBJ1-2, with 7 bases aligning to TRBD1. Germline V lookup: CDR1 MNHNY, CDR2 SVGAGI (reference sequence). With 5 bases clipped from V and 4 bases from J, the junction kept 16 bases outside the gene matches. This CDR3 contains 17 residues. The CDR3 coding sequence is TGTGCCAGCAGTCGGGACAGCTCCTACACCCCCGTCTATGGCTACACCTTC. Amino acid sequence: CASSRDSSYTPVYGYTF.

The chain has TRBV24-1 and TRBJ2-5; TRBD1 matches 7 bases. The germline gives CDR1 KGHDR, CDR2 SFDVKD. V shed 4 bases, J shed 5 bases, and the junction held 6 bases outside the gene matches. This CDR3 has 14 amino acids. The CDR3 nucleotides are TGTGCCACCAGTGACGGGACAGAAGGGGAGACCCAGTACTTC. Protein: CATSDGTEGETQYF.

This chain uses TRBV30 with TRBJ1-5; no clear D gene. The V gene's germline CDR1 is GTSNPN and CDR2 SVGIG (reference sequence). The CDR3 spans 13 residues. Trimming removed 0 bases from V and 2 bases from J, with 5 bases in between. The CDR3, as DNA: TGTGCCTGGAGTGTTGCAGGCAATCAGCCCCAGCATTTT. Translating it yields CAWSVAGNQPQHF. Variable domain in full (rest from reference TRBV30 and TRBJ1-5): SQTIHQWPATLVQPVGSPLSLECTVEGTSNPNLYWYRQAAGRGLQLLFYSVGIGQISSEVPQNLSASRPQDRQFILSSKKLLLSDSGFYLCAWSVAGNQPQHFGDGTRLSIL.

The rearrangement uses TRBV19 and TRBJ1-5; no firm D call. Trimming removed 5 bases at V and 1 base at J, with 12 bases between. From germline, CDR1 is LNHDA and CDR2 SQIVND (reference sequence). CDR3 length: 15 amino acids. CDR3 sequence (DNA): TGTGCCAGTAGTTCGGTCCCAGGAAGCAATCAGCCCCAGCATTTT. Its protein is CASSSVPGSNQPQHF.